One and the same sample provided the 32 T cell receptor beta chains below, sequenced in a study of PD-1 blockade in classical Hodgkin lymphoma. Each and every patient relapsed after autologous stem cell transplantation, and patients got differing brentuximab vedotin exposure. Method: immunoSEQ multiplex PCR; TCRdb's copy keeps in-frame clones and lacks some. Of 35,000 to 45,000 clones listed, roughly 72% are singletons. The starting material was peripheral blood mononuclear cells (PBMCs), obtained before the second cycle of nivolumab. These receptors were collected from a human donor with classical Hodgkin lymphoma.

The V gene is TRBV29-1, the J gene TRBJ1-1; D not resolved. CDR3 length: 13 amino acids. V gave up 4 bases and J gave up 4 bases, with 13 bases separating them. CDR1 and CDR2 (germline): SQVTM, ANQGSEA. CDR3 region: CSVVYRFPTEAFF. Written as DNA, the CDR3 is TGCAGCGTTGTGTACAGATTTCCCACTGAAGCTTTCTTT.

This clone has only one observation. This chain joins TRBV5-4 and TRBJ2-3, with TRBD2 matching 7 bases. Unmatched junction bases numbered 4, after V lost 2 bases and J lost 1 base. Germline CDR1 and CDR2: SGHNT and YYREEE (reference sequence). The CDR3 contains 15 residues. The DNA of the CDR3 is TGTGCCAGCAGCTTTTATGGACTAGGCACAGATACGCAGTATTTT. Protein product: CASSFYGLGTDTQYF.

This clone has more than one count but fewer than ten. The chain is built from TRBV21-1 and TRBJ1-1. TRBV21-1 is a pseudogene locus. The CDR3 covers 15 residues. The CDR3: CASSTSPRSRTEAFF. In DNA form, the CDR3 reads TGTGCCAGCAGCACGTCCCCGCGAAGTCGGACTGAAGCTTTCTTT.

This clone has only a few counts. In DNA form, the CDR3 reads TGTGCCAGCAGCTTTGTCAGTTACACTGAAGCTTTCTTT. Translation gives CASSFVSYTEAFF. The chain recombines TRBV5-6 with TRBJ1-1; D remains unclear. V lost 2 bases, J lost 3 bases, and 8 bases lay in between. Germline V gene data show CDR1 as SGHDT and CDR2 as YYEEEE. The CDR3 loop spans 13 amino acids.

The rearrangement joins TRBV7-8 to TRBJ2-5; 11 bases align to TRBD2. V lost 2 bases and J lost 2; bases outside the gene matches: 13. The CDR3 spans 19 residues. CDR1 SGHVS and CDR2 FQNEAQ come from the germline V gene. This CDR3 reads CASSLLVRLAGTYQETQYF. The CDR3 region has the DNA TGTGCCAGCAGCTTACTCGTGAGACTAGCGGGAACCTATCAAGAGACCCAGTACTTC. Combining the CDR3 with reference TRBV7-8 and TRBJ2-5 gives the whole variable domain GAGVSQSPRYKVAKRGQDVALRCDPISGHVSLFWYQQALGQGPEFLTYFQNEAQLDKSGLPSDRFFAERPEGSVSTLKIQRTQQEDSAVYLCASSLLVRLAGTYQETQYFGPGTRLLVL.

This chain connects TRBV5-1 to TRBJ1-1; no definite D call. The germline gives CDR1 SGHRS, CDR2 YFSETQ. The CDR3 totals 13 residues. V lost 4 bases, J lost 9 bases, and 16 bases lay in between. The CDR3: CASSLLGYPQAFF. The CDR3 DNA reads as TGCGCCAGCAGCCTATTGGGTTATCCTCAAGCTTTCTTT.

J is TRBJ2-7 and V is TRBV5-1; D may match TRBD1 or TRBD2 (6 bases each). The CDR3 loop spans 14 amino acids. V lost 3 bases and J 3 bases, leaving 13 bases between the germline ends. The V gene's germline CDR1 is SGHRS and CDR2 YFSETQ. CDR3 protein: CASSSEGVGYEQYF. The DNA for the CDR3 is TGCGCCAGCAGCTCGGAGGGGGTTGGCTACGAGCAGTACTTC. Supplemented by reference TRBV5-1 and TRBJ2-7, the full variable domain reads KAGVTQTPRYLIKTRGQQVTLSCSPISGHRSVSWYQQTPGQGLQFLFEYFSETQRNKGNFPGRFSGRQFSNSRSEMNVSTLELGDSALYLCASSSEGVGYEQYFGPGTRLTVT.

The chain is built from TRBV5-4 and TRBJ1-2; 8 bases match TRBD1. The CDR3 is made up of 15 amino acids. Germline trimming cut 4 bases from V and 7 bases from J; bases unmatched to any gene: 12. Germline CDR1 reads SGHNT; CDR2 reads YYREEE (reference sequence). Here the CDR3 DNA reads TGTGCCAGCAGCCTGGCCGGGACAGGAAAGGCTGGCTACACCTTC. As protein: CASSLAGTGKAGYTF. Supplemented by reference TRBV5-4 and TRBJ1-2, the full variable domain reads ETGVTQSPTHLIKTRGQQVTLRCSSQSGHNTVSWYQQALGQGPQFIFQYYREEENGRGNFPPRFSGLQFPNYSSELNVNALELDDSALYLCASSLAGTGKAGYTFGSGTRLTVV.

The genes are TRBV7-3 and TRBJ1-1; TRBD1 is a possible D gene (6 bases). The CDR3 sequence is 13 residues long. Trimming stripped 8 bases from V and 1 base from J, with 11 bases between. The germline V gene encodes CDR1 SGHTA and CDR2 FQGTGA. The CDR3 DNA follows: TGTGCCAGCCTCAAACAGGGGAACACTGAAGCTTTCTTT. This codes for CASLKQGNTEAFF. Full variable domain (rest looked up from reference TRBV7-3 and TRBJ1-1): GAGVSQTPSNKVTEKGKYVELRCDPISGHTALYWYRQSLGQGPEFLIYFQGTGAADDSGLPNDRFFAVRPEGSVSTLKIQRTERGDSAVYLCASLKQGNTEAFFGQGTRLTVV.

The chain carries TRBV10-3 and TRBJ1-3; the D is unclear. This CDR3 has 13 amino acids. The ends were cut back, 4 bases at V and 2 bases at J, with 6 bases in the middle. Germline CDR1 ENHRY, CDR2 SYGVKD. CDR3 nucleotide sequence: TGTGCCATCAGTGGGGGTCCTGGAAACACCATATATTTT. This gives the protein CAISGGPGNTIYF.

The chain recombines TRBV30 with TRBJ1-4; no firm D call. CDR3 length: 14 residues. Deletions cut 2 bases from V and 5 bases from J, with 12 bases between. Germline values: CDR1 GTSNPN, CDR2 SVGIG (reference sequence). The CDR3 region has the DNA TGTGCCTGGAGTAGAAACAGTCAAAATGAAAAACTGTTTTTT. This encodes CAWSRNSQNEKLFF.

The chain employs TRBV7-9 and TRBJ2-1; a weak D match, TRBD1 (6 bases). Germline V gives CDR1 SEHNR, CDR2 FQNEAQ (reference sequence). There are 16 residues in the CDR3. V shed 2 bases and J shed 4 bases, with 15 bases lying between them. The CDR3 coding sequence is TGTGCCAGCAGCTTATTGGGCAGGGGTACTTACAATGAGCAGTTCTTC. Translated: CASSLLGRGTYNEQFF.

The rearrangement uses TRBV6-5 and TRBJ1-5; 8 bases fit TRBD1. Germline CDR1 and CDR2: MNHEY and SVGAGI. This CDR3 has 13 amino acids. The trim removed 7 bases at V and 7 bases at J, leaving 6 bases unmatched. DNA of the CDR3: TGTGCCAGCAATCAGGGGGCAAGGCAGCCCCAGCATTTT. As protein: CASNQGARQPQHF.

This clone has just a few counts. V and J are TRBV9 and TRBJ2-3; 13 nucleotides match TRBD2. The germline CDR1 and CDR2 sequences are SGDLS and YYNGEE. V shed 4 bases and J 3 bases; nucleotides not matched to a gene: 5. CDR3 size: 16 residues. CDR3 sequence (DNA): TGTGCCAGCAGCTTACTAGCGGGAGGGCCGACAGATACGCAGTATTTT. Translation: CASSLLAGGPTDTQYF.

The chain joins TRBV7-9 to TRBJ1-1, with D unresolved. Germline CDR1 is SEHNR and CDR2 is FQNEAQ (reference sequence). This CDR3 region has 12 residues. V lost 5 bases and J 0 bases, leaving 4 bases between the germline ends. CDR3 sequence reads: CASSAMNTEAFF. CDR3 bases: TGTGCCAGCAGCGCCATGAACACTGAAGCTTTCTTT.

This clone has a single count. CDR3 region: CASSYSRLAGNEQFF. The CDR3 nucleotides read TGTGCCAGCAGTTACTCGCGGTTGGCAGGGAATGAGCAGTTCTTC. This rearrangement joins TRBV6-5 to TRBJ2-1; weak D call: TRBD1 (5 bases). Germline V gene data show CDR1 as MNHEY and CDR2 as SVGAGI. Trimming left V 0 bases short and J 7 bases short, with 13 bases between. CDR3 size: 15 residues.

This chain joins TRBV1 and TRBJ2-7; the listed D gene, TRBD1, was not tested against the DNA. TRBV1 corresponds to a pseudogene. The CDR3 runs to 14 residues. CDR3 sequence reads: CTSRPQGAPYEQYF. As DNA, the CDR3 is TGCACCAGCAGACCACAGGGGGCACCCTACGAGCAGTACTTC.

This rearrangement joins TRBV5-6 to TRBJ1-4; 9 nucleotides match TRBD1. CDR3 length: 15 residues. V was pared by 0 bases and J by 12 bases, with 9 bases of the junction left unmatched. CDR1 SGHDT and CDR2 YYEEEE come from the germline V gene. The CDR3 sequence: CASSLGGTGYMELFF. The CDR3 DNA reads as TGTGCCAGCAGCTTGGGTGGGACAGGGTACATGGAACTGTTTTTT.

This clone was observed a handful of times. The V gene is TRBV7-9, the J gene TRBJ1-1, with D tentatively TRBD1 (6 bases). V lost 5 bases and J 2 bases, leaving 15 bases between the germline ends. Germline V lookup: CDR1 SEHNR, CDR2 FQNEAQ (reference sequence). This CDR3 is 15 amino acids long. In nucleotides, the CDR3 is TGTGCCAGCAGCCCCTCTCTCAGGGGTAACACTGAAGCTTTCTTT. It translates to CASSPSLRGNTEAFF.

CDR3 sequence (DNA): TGTGCCAGCAGCTCCGTGGGAGGTTCGTCGAACTATGGCTACACCTTC. It is translated as CASSSVGGSSNYGYTF. V is TRBV7-9 and J is TRBJ1-2; D remains unclear. V lost 4 bases and J lost 2, with 17 bases in between. CDR1 SEHNR and CDR2 FQNEAQ come from the germline V gene (reference sequence). CDR3 size: 16 residues.

A single count supports this clone. The chain joins TRBV28 to TRBJ1-1; 8 positions agree with TRBD1. Germline assignment: CDR1 MDHEN and CDR2 SYDVKM. The length of the CDR3 is 14 residues. Trimming removed 6 bases from V and 6 bases from J; junction bases left unmatched: 9. CDR3 amino acids: CASSSGGRKAEAFF. For the CDR3, the DNA is TGTGCCAGCAGCTCAGGGGGCCGGAAAGCTGAAGCTTTCTTT.

J is TRBJ1-4 and V is TRBV7-8, with D unclear. This CDR3 has 15 amino acids. V was trimmed by 5 bases and J by 0 bases, leaving 10 bases between them. Per germline, CDR1 SGHVS and CDR2 FQNEAQ. The CDR3 DNA follows: TGTGCCAGCAGCGTTACACCCACAACTAATGAAAAACTGTTTTTT. Translated, it gives CASSVTPTTNEKLFF.

The chain has TRBV9 and TRBJ2-7, with 9 positions matching TRBD2. The J segment lost 12 bases and the V segment lost 4 bases, leaving 14 bases of the junction unmatched. This CDR3 contains 14 residues. CDR1 is SGDLS and CDR2 is YYNGEE in the germline V gene. CDR3 sequence: CASSPGDGGRAPYF. CDR3 nucleotides: TGTGCCAGCAGCCCAGGGGACGGCGGGAGGGCCCCGTACTTC.

This clone was seen a handful of times. The chain combines TRBV9 with TRBJ2-7, with D possibly TRBD1 on 5 matching bases. Germline values: CDR1 SGDLS, CDR2 YYNGEE. Trimming removed 4 bases at V and 3 bases at J, with 11 bases between. The CDR3 has 13 residues. The CDR3 is CASSIDDSYEQYF. In DNA, the CDR3 is TGTGCCAGCAGCATAGATGACAGCTACGAGCAGTACTTC.

The V and J genes are TRBV5-1 and TRBJ1-2; D is perhaps TRBD1 (5 bases). The CDR3 contains 13 residues. From germline, CDR1 is SGHRS and CDR2 YFSETQ. Trimming pared 8 bases from V and 5 bases from J, leaving 16 bases between. The CDR3 here is CASQPGGSYGYTF. CDR3 bases: TGCGCCAGTCAACCGGGGGGAAGTTATGGCTACACCTTC.

This chain connects TRBV30 to TRBJ2-3, with D perhaps being TRBD1 or TRBD2 (5 bases each). Germline CDR1 GTSNPN, CDR2 SVGIG (reference sequence). The CDR3 consists of 15 residues. V lost 0 bases to trimming and J lost 1 base, with 11 bases between them. The CDR3 spells CAWSVVGTRTDTQYF. CDR3 in DNA: TGTGCCTGGAGTGTAGTCGGGACCCGCACAGATACGCAGTATTTT.

CDR3 DNA: TGTGCCAGCAGTTTCGTGAGACAGGGAGACGAGCAGTACTTC. Translation gives CASSFVRQGDEQYF. The gene calls are TRBV27 and TRBJ2-7; TRBD1 aligns across 7 bases. The trim removed 3 bases at V and 5 bases at J, leaving 7 bases unmatched. CDR3 length: 14 residues. From germline, CDR1 is MNHEY and CDR2 SMNVEV (reference sequence).

The chain links TRBV5-8 to TRBJ1-5, with 8 positions matching TRBD1. Germline CDR1 and CDR2: SGHTS and YDEGEE. The CDR3 is made up of 13 amino acids. Trimming cost V 7 bases and J 7 bases; bases outside gene matches: 7. The CDR3 sequence: CASFDRGGQPQHF. The DNA of the CDR3 is TGTGCCAGCTTTGACAGGGGAGGACAGCCCCAGCATTTT.

The chain joins TRBV6-1 to TRBJ2-1; a possible D gene is TRBD2 (5 bases). This CDR3 is 13 amino acids long. Germline V gene sequence: CDR1 MNHNS, CDR2 SASEGT. Trimming left V 3 bases short and J 9 bases short, with 12 bases between. Here the CDR3 DNA reads TGTGCCAGCAGTGACGGGATTGCAGTTGAGCAGTTCTTC. Protein: CASSDGIAVEQFF.

The chain uses TRBV28 and TRBJ1-4, with TRBD1 as a possible D gene (5 bases). Trimming stripped 6 bases from V and 7 bases from J, with 21 bases between. This CDR3 is 16 amino acids long. The germline V gene has CDR1 MDHEN and CDR2 SYDVKM. The CDR3 protein is CASSPPGIWPPEKLFF. The CDR3 DNA reads as TGTGCCAGCAGCCCCCCAGGGATATGGCCCCCTGAAAAACTGTTTTTT.

The chain has TRBV6-5 and TRBJ1-5; a weak D match, TRBD1 (5 bases). The CDR3 covers 14 residues. Trimming took 7 bases from V and 5 from J, leaving 15 bases between them. In germline, CDR1 is MNHEY, CDR2 SVGAGI. The CDR3 DNA follows: TGTGCCAGCATTTCCGGGGGTAGGGATCAGCCCCAGCATTTT. Its translation: CASISGGRDQPQHF.

This clone has just one count. The chain carries TRBV9 and TRBJ2-1; 12 positions agree with TRBD2. Trimming removed 9 bases from V and 6 bases from J; junction bases left unmatched: 22. CDR1 SGDLS and CDR2 YYNGEE come from the germline V gene. This CDR3 has 19 residues. The CDR3 loop is CAIHNRTSGTLGELNEQFF. CDR3 DNA sequence: TGTGCCATACATAACCGGACTAGCGGGACTTTGGGGGAGCTCAATGAGCAGTTCTTC.